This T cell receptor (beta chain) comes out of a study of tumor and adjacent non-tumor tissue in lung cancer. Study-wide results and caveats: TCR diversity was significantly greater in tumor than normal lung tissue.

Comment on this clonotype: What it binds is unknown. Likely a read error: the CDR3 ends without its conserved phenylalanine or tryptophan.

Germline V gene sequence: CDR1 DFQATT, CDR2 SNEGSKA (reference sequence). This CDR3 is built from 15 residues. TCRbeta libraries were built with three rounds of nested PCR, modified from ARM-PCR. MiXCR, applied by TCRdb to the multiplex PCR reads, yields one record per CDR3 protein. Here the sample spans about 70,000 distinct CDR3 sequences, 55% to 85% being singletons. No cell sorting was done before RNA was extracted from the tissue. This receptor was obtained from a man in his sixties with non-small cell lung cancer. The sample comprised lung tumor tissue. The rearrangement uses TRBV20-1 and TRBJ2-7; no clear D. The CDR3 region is CSDRDRVGYSYEQYL. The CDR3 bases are TGCAGTGATAGAGATCGCGTAGGGTATAGCTACGAGCAGTACCTC.